The rows below give T cell receptor beta chains drawn from one sample of a study of T cells after yellow fever vaccination. TCRdb redid the calling of the 5' RACE reads with MiXCR, one entry per CDR3 protein. The sample records about 350,000 distinct CDR3 sequences, 7% to 10% being singletons. The sample was PBMCs, taken 35 to 50 days after the first yellow fever vaccination. The origin of the receptors is a man aged 18 to 30 who received the YFV17D yellow fever vaccine. Each CDR3 is given with its conserved first and last residue. The D gene is left open where the match is weak. Rows may omit the clone size; those that give it use once, few, many or a size class.

v_gene	abundance	d_gene	j_gene	CDR3nt	CDR3aa
TRBV7-2	NA	TRBD1	TRBJ2-5	TGTGCCAGCAGCAGGACAGGGATCGAGACCCAGTACTTC	CASSRTGIETQYF
TRBV12-3/TRBV12-4	many	NA	TRBJ2-5	TGTGCCAGCACCCGGGGTGGTGGCGGGGTGGTTCCAGAGACCCAGTACTTC	CASTRGGGGVVPETQYF
TRBV2	NA	NA	TRBJ1-5	TGTGCCAGCAGGGTCCTGGAGTCTCAGCCCCAGCATTTT	CASRVLESQPQHF
TRBV5-1	few	TRBD2	TRBJ2-3	TGCGCCAGCAGCCCCGGACTAGTCGGAGATACGCAGTATTTT	CASSPGLVGDTQYF
TRBV5-5	few	TRBD2	TRBJ2-5	TGTGCCAGCAGCTCGTGGGGGGGTGCCAAAGAGACCCAGTACTTC	CASSSWGGAKETQYF
TRBV5-4	NA	NA	TRBJ2-7	TGTGCCAGCAGCCCGGATGGGTGGCAGACCTACGAGCAGTACTTC	CASSPDGWQTYEQYF
TRBV5-1	few	TRBD1	TRBJ2-7	TGCGCCAGCAGCTTGTATAGACAGGGTGGGGAGCAGTACTTC	CASSLYRQGGEQYF
TRBV7-2	NA	TRBD1	TRBJ1-6	TGTGCCAGCAGGTCATACAGGGGCTCCTATAATTCACCCCTCCACTTT	CASRSYRGSYNSPLHF
TRBV4-1	few	NA	TRBJ2-5	TGCGCCAGCAGCCAAGAGAGGACACAAGAGACCCAGTACTTC	CASSQERTQETQYF
TRBV7-2	few	NA	TRBJ1-1	TGTGCCAGCAGCTTAGCCCTGGGTACCCCCGAAGCTTTCTTT	CASSLALGTPEAFF
TRBV12-3/TRBV12-4	few	TRBD2	TRBJ2-1	TGTGCCAGCAGTTTAGCGCGGAGCGGGGGAATACTAGCAGAGCAGTTCTTC	CASSLARSGGILAEQFF
TRBV3-1	many	NA	TRBJ1-1	TGTGCCAGCAGCCAGTCGGGGGCCCCTTATTTCACTGAAGCTTTCTTT	CASSQSGAPYFTEAFF
TRBV7-9	few	NA	TRBJ2-1	TGTGCCAGCAGCTGGGGGCAGTCGAGCTCCTACAATGAGCAGTTCTTC	CASSWGQSSSYNEQFF
TRBV7-9	NA	NA	TRBJ1-1	TGTGCCAGCAGGGGCTTCAAGAACACTGAAGCTTTCTTT	CASRGFKNTEAFF
TRBV5-1	NA	NA	TRBJ2-5	TGCGCCAGCAGCTTGGGCGAGGGGGGTGGAGAGACCCAGTACTTC	CASSLGEGGGETQYF
TRBV7-2	few	TRBD2	TRBJ2-2	TGTGCCAGCAGCTTAGTCGGGGGGGCGACCGGGGAGCTGTTTTTT	CASSLVGGATGELFF
TRBV20-1	NA	TRBD1	TRBJ1-3	TGCAGTGCTAGACACCAGGGGGTCAGCGGAAACACCATATATTTT	CSARHQGVSGNTIYF
TRBV20-1	NA	NA	TRBJ2-5	TGCAGTGCTAGAGATTTCGGCGGGGCCGAGACCCAGTACTTC	CSARDFGGAETQYF
TRBV29-1	few	TRBD1	TRBJ2-2	TGCAGCGGACAGGGGGAACGGACCGGGGAGCTGTTTTTT	CSGQGERTGELFF
TRBV19	few	NA	TRBJ1-2	TGTGCCAGTAGTATAGATCTCCAATATGGCTACACCTTC	CASSIDLQYGYTF
TRBV2	NA	TRBD2	TRBJ2-1	TGTGCCAGCAGTAAAGATACAGTGTGGACTAGCGGGGGGGTGGCTGAGCAGTTCTTC	CASSKDTVWTSGGVAEQFF
TRBV20-1	NA	NA	TRBJ1-4	TGCAGTGCCCCCTGGGGGGGGGTGATGACTAATGAAAAACTGTTTTTT	CSAPWGGVMTNEKLFF
TRBV20-1	NA	TRBD1	TRBJ1-2	TGCAGTGCTCAACAGGGGGCGAGTGGCTACACCTTC	CSAQQGASGYTF
TRBV5-1	many	NA	TRBJ2-7	TGCGCCAGCAGCGAGGAGGGGCACGAGCAGTACTTC	CASSEEGHEQYF
TRBV19	few	NA	TRBJ2-1	TGTGCCAGTAGTATACGACTGAACAATGAGCAGTTCTTC	CASSIRLNNEQFF
TRBV7-2	few	TRBD2	TRBJ2-5	TGTGCCAGCAGCGGGACTAGCGGGGGGGCGCGAGAGACCCAGTACTTC	CASSGTSGGARETQYF
TRBV20-1	many	NA	TRBJ2-3	TGCAGTGCAGCGCAAAGCGGGTCCGGCACAGATACGCAGTATTTT	CSAAQSGSGTDTQYF
TRBV7-2	NA	NA	TRBJ2-4	TGTGCCAGCAGCCCAGGTGGTCGAGGAGGGGCTGGACGCATTCAGTACTTC	CASSPGGRGGAGRIQYF
TRBV12-5	few	NA	TRBJ2-6	TGTGCTAGTGGACCGGGACTCATTAGCTCTGGGGCCAACGTCCTGACTTTC	CASGPGLISSGANVLTF
TRBV4-3	few	TRBD2	TRBJ2-3	TGCGCCAGCAGCAACCTACTAGCGGGGGGGCGGAATACGCAGTATTTT	CASSNLLAGGRNTQYF
TRBV9	NA	TRBD1	TRBJ1-4	TGTGCCAGCAGTGGCGGGACAGCTAATGAAAAACTGTTTTTT	CASSGGTANEKLFF
TRBV6-2/TRBV6-3	NA	NA	TRBJ2-3	TGTGCCAGCATCAAAGGGCCTCCCAGGGGCGATACGCAGTATTTT	CASIKGPPRGDTQYF
TRBV20-1	few	TRBD1	TRBJ1-5	TGCAGTGCTAGAGGGGGGACAGAAGATCAGCCCCAGCATTTT	CSARGGTEDQPQHF
TRBV4-2	few	NA	TRBJ2-3	TGTGCCAGCCGCGACCGGCGGAACACAGATACGCAGTATTTT	CASRDRRNTDTQYF